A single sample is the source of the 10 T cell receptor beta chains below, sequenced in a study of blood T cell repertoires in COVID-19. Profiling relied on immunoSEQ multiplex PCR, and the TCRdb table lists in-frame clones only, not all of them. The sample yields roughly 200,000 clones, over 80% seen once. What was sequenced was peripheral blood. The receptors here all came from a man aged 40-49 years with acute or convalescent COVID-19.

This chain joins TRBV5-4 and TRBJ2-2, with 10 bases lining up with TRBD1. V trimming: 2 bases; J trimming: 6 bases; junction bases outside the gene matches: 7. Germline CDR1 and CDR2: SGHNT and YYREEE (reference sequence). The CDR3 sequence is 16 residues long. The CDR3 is CASSLRRQGASGELFF. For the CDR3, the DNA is TGTGCCAGCAGCTTAAGACGACAGGGGGCGTCCGGGGAGCTGTTTTTT.

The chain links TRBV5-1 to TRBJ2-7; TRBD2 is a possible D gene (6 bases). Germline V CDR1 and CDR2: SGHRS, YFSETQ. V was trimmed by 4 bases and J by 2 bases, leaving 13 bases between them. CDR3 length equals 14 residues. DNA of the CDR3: TGCGCCAGCAGCAGAAGTAGCGGTACCTACGAGCAGTACTTC. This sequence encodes CASSRSSGTYEQYF.

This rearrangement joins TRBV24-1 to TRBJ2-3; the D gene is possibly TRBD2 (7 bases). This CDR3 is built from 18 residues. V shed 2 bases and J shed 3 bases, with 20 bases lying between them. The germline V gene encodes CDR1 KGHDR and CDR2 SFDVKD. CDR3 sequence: CATSDSLPGLGGTDTQYF. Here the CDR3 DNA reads TGTGCCACCAGTGATTCTCTACCAGGACTAGGGGGAACAGATACGCAGTATTTT.

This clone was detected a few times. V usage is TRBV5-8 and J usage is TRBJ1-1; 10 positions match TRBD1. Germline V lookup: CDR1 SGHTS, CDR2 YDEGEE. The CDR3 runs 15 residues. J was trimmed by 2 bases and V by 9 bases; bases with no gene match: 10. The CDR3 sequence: CATNTRDRGNTEAFF. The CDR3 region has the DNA TGTGCCACCAATACCCGGGACAGGGGAAACACTGAAGCTTTCTTT. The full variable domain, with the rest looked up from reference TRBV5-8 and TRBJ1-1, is EAGVTQSPTHLIKTRGQQATLRCSPISGHTSVYWYQQALGLGLQFLLWYDEGEERNRGNFPPRFSGRQFPNYSSELNVNALELEDSALYLCATNTRDRGNTEAFFGQGTRLTVV.

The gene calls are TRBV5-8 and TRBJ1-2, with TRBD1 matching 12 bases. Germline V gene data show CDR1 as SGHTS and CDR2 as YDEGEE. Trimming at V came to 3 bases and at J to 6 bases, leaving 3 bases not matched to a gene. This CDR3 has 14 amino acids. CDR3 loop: CASSWGQGAHGYTF. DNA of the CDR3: TGTGCCAGCAGCTGGGGACAGGGGGCGCATGGCTACACCTTC.

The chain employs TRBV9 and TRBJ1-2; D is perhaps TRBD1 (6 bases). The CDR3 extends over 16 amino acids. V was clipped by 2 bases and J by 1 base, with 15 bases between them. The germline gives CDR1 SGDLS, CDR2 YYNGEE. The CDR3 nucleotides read TGTGCCAGCAGCGTGACAGGCTCCTCTGATAACTATGGCTACACCTTC. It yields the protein CASSVTGSSDNYGYTF.

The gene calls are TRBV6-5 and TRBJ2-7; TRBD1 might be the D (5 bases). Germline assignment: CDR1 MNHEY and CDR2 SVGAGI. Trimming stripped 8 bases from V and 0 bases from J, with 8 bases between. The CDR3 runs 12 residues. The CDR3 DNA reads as TGTGCCAGCGGGGCAGTCTCCTACGAGCAGTACTTC. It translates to CASGAVSYEQYF.

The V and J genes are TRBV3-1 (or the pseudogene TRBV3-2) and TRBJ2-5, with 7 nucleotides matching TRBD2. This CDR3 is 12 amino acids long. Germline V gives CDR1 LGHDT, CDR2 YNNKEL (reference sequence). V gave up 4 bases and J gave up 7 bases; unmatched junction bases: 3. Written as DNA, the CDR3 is TGTGCCAGCAGCCCCGGGGGGAGGACCCAGTACTTC. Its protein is CASSPGGRTQYF.

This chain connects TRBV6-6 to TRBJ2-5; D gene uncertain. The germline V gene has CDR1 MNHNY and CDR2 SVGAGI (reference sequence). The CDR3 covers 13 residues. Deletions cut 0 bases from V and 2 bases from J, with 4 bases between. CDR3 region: CASSYSRQETQYF. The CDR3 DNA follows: TGTGCCAGCAGTTACTCGAGGCAAGAGACCCAGTACTTC.

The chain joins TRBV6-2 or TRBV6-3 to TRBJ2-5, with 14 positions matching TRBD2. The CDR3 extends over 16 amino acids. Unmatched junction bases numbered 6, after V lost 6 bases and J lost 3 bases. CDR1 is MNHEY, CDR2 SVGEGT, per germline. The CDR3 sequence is CASSPEGLAGEETQYF. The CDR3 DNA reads TGTGCCAGCAGCCCGGAGGGACTAGCGGGAGAAGAGACCCAGTACTTC.